One sample yielded the 20 T cell receptor beta chains listed below, sequenced in a study of blood T cells in healthy people across ages. With a J-beta primer mix and a sample-barcoded 5' primer, a second PCR ran 7 to 11 cycles. MiXCR, applied by TCRdb to the 5' RACE reads, yields one record per CDR3 protein. The repertoire holds some 690,000 distinct CDR3 sequences, 22% seen once, with 22% in the top ten. Sequencing was performed on blood. These receptors were taken from a man between 65 and 85 years old in good health.

This clonotype was picked up a small number of times. The chain couples TRBV12-3 or TRBV12-4 to TRBJ2-1; a possible D gene is TRBD1 (7 bases). This CDR3 comprises 16 residues. The germline V and J ends were trimmed by 4 bases and 2 bases, with 15 bases remaining between them. DNA of the CDR3: TGTGCCAGCAGTTCCAGGGGGGCACCTACCTACAATGAGCAGTTCTTC. It encodes CASSSRGAPTYNEQFF.

The chain links TRBV5-1 to TRBJ2-7; D gene uncertain. The CDR3 is 13 residues long. CDR1 is SGHRS and CDR2 is YFSETQ in the germline V gene. Trimming removed 3 bases from V and 5 bases from J, with 12 bases in between. The CDR3 reads CASSSVEVDEQYF. In nucleotides, the CDR3 is TGCGCCAGCAGCTCGGTCGAGGTCGACGAGCAGTACTTC. Using reference TRBV5-1 and TRBJ2-7 for the parts outside the CDR3, the full variable domain is KAGVTQTPRYLIKTRGQQVTLSCSPISGHRSVSWYQQTPGQGLQFLFEYFSETQRNKGNFPGRFSGRQFSNSRSEMNVSTLELGDSALYLCASSSVEVDEQYFGPGTRLTVT.

This clonotype was counted only a few times. The V call is TRBV11-2, the J call TRBJ1-1; D remains unclear. Germline V gives CDR1 SGHAT, CDR2 FQNNGV. V dropped 3 bases and J dropped 1 base, with 9 bases sitting between them. This CDR3 has 14 residues. In nucleotides, the CDR3 is TGTGCCAGCAGCTTTAGTTCAGGGAACACTGAAGCTTTCTTT. Translating it yields CASSFSSGNTEAFF.

This clonotype has just a few counts. The chain recombines TRBV25-1 with TRBJ2-2, with no clear D. This CDR3 spans 12 amino acids. The germline V gene has CDR1 MGHDK and CDR2 SYGVNS. Trimming removed 6 bases from V and 9 bases from J, with 11 bases in between. This chain's CDR3 is CASRERRRELFF. In nucleotides, the CDR3 is TGTGCCAGCAGGGAGAGACGTCGGGAGCTGTTTTTT.

V and J are TRBV3-1 and TRBJ1-1; D might be TRBD1 (6 bases). Trimming removed 2 bases at V and 6 bases at J, with 10 bases between. There are 13 residues in the CDR3. Germline V CDR1 and CDR2: LGHDT, YNNKEL (reference sequence). CDR3 sequence (DNA): TGTGCCAGCAGCCAACCAAGGGGGGCTGAAGCTTTCTTT. Translating gives CASSQPRGAEAFF.

The chain joins TRBV6-5 to TRBJ1-1, with D uncertain. The ends were cut back, 2 bases at V and 1 base at J, with 8 bases in the middle. Per the germline V gene, CDR1 is MNHEY and CDR2 is SVGAGI. This CDR3 spans 14 amino acids. The CDR3 here is CASSYNPPNTEAFF. The DNA of the CDR3 is TGTGCCAGCAGTTACAATCCCCCGAACACTGAAGCTTTCTTT.

In its sample, this clonotype was seen a few times. The chain joins TRBV20-1 to TRBJ2-5; 7 nucleotides match TRBD2. This CDR3 spans 14 amino acids. V shed 5 bases, J shed 2 bases, and the junction held 8 bases outside the gene matches. Germline CDR1 and CDR2: DFQATT and SNEGSKA (reference sequence). The CDR3 nucleotides read TGCAGTGCTGAAGCGGGGATCGGACAAGAGACCCAGTACTTC. It codes for CSAEAGIGQETQYF.

This clonotype has only a few counts. This chain links TRBV20-1 with TRBJ1-1; 7 bases agree with TRBD1. V lost 5 bases, J lost 3 bases, and 12 bases stayed unmatched. Germline V gives CDR1 DFQATT, CDR2 SNEGSKA (reference sequence). The CDR3 is 15 residues long. CDR3 in amino acids: CSALNRGVKDTEAFF. CDR3 in DNA: TGCAGTGCTCTCAACAGGGGAGTAAAGGACACTGAAGCTTTCTTT.

This clonotype was seen ten or more times. The chain joins TRBV2 to TRBJ2-5, with 8 bases aligning to TRBD1. The CDR3 runs to 16 residues. After removal of 5 bases from V and 2 bases from J, the junction contained 10 bases not matched to a gene. Germline assignment: CDR1 SNHLY and CDR2 FYNNEI. CDR3 DNA sequence: TGTGCCAGCAGTCACTACGGGACAGGCCGGCAAGAGACCCAGTACTTC. Translation gives CASSHYGTGRQETQYF.

The gene calls are TRBV19 and TRBJ1-4, with D possibly matching TRBD1 (5 bases). Trimming took off 2 bases at V and 4 bases at J, with 11 bases between the two ends. Germline V gene sequence: CDR1 LNHDA, CDR2 SQIVND (reference sequence). This CDR3 has 15 amino acids. The CDR3 DNA is TGTGCCAGTAGTATAAAAGACAGCCTTAATGAAAAACTGTTTTTT. Amino acids: CASSIKDSLNEKLFF.

This clonotype showed up just a few times. The V and J genes are TRBV9 and TRBJ1-1; TRBD1 aligns across 11 bases. Germline CDR1 is SGDLS and CDR2 is YYNGEE. The CDR3 extends over 16 amino acids. The V and J ends lost 0 bases and 4 bases, in that order; junction bases with no gene match: 5. The DNA for the CDR3 is TGTGCCAGCAGCGTAGGGGGGACAGGGGGTGGCACTGAAGCTTTCTTT. Translated: CASSVGGTGGGTEAFF.

The V call is TRBV11-1, the J call TRBJ1-4; TRBD1 matches 12 bases. Germline V CDR1 and CDR2: SGHAT, FQDESV (reference sequence). V lost 3 bases, J lost 12 bases, and 11 bases stayed unmatched. The length of the CDR3 is 16 residues. The CDR3 protein is CASSFWDRGLVGELFF. The CDR3 DNA reads TGTGCCAGCAGCTTTTGGGACAGGGGGCTCGTCGGGGAACTGTTTTTT.

The rearrangement joins TRBV2 to TRBJ2-3; TRBD1 is a possible D gene (6 bases). V gave up 5 bases and J gave up 1 base, with 10 bases separating them. Germline V gene sequence: CDR1 SNHLY, CDR2 FYNNEI. The CDR3 sequence is 14 residues long. In DNA form, the CDR3 reads TGTGCCAGCAGTCGCCGGACAGGCACAGATACGCAGTATTTT. Its translation: CASSRRTGTDTQYF.

This sequence joins TRBV12-3 or TRBV12-4 and TRBJ1-3; D perhaps matches TRBD1 (5 bases). This CDR3 comprises 16 residues. The V end was cut by 8 bases, the J end by 4 bases, with 21 bases between. The DNA for the CDR3 is TGTGCCAGCCCTCTCCCGGGGGACCCCTACGGAAACACCATATATTTT. Its protein is CASPLPGDPYGNTIYF.

This rearrangement joins TRBV24-1 to TRBJ2-7; 7 bases fit TRBD1. CDR1 KGHDR and CDR2 SFDVKD come from the germline V gene. The CDR3 contains 14 residues. Germline trimming cut 10 bases from V and 4 bases from J; bases unmatched to any gene: 12. This CDR3 reads CATIVDRAAYEQYV. The CDR3 nucleotides read TGTGCCACAATCGTCGACAGGGCCGCTTACGAGCAGTACGTC.

The chain links TRBV7-2 to TRBJ2-5; D is perhaps TRBD1 (5 bases). The J call may be mistaken, given a closer DNA end match to TRBJ2-1. This CDR3 has 14 residues. Germline V gene sequence: CDR1 SGHTA, CDR2 FQGNSA. The CDR3 nucleotides read TGTGCCAGCAGCTTAGATTTAGGGGCCCGTGGGCAGTTCTTC. Amino acids: CASSLDLGARGQFF.

This clonotype was seen more than once but under ten times. The junction differs from germline at one of its ends, possibly a read error. The chain carries TRBV27 and TRBJ2-5; the match to TRBD1 covers 7 bases. The CDR3 is made up of 15 amino acids. Germline V gives CDR1 MNHEY, CDR2 SMNVEV (reference sequence). The CDR3 loop is CASRPPERGQETQSF. As DNA, the CDR3 is TGTGCCAGCAGACCCCCTGAGAGGGGGCAAGAGACCCAGTCCTTC.

This clonotype has just a few counts. The V and J genes are TRBV12-3 or TRBV12-4 and TRBJ1-2; 8 positions agree with TRBD1. CDR3 length equals 14 residues. Unmatched junction bases numbered 8, after V lost 4 bases and J lost 7 bases. The CDR3 DNA reads TGTGCCAGCAGTTCGACCGACAGGGGAAGTGGCTACACCTTC. The encoded protein is CASSSTDRGSGYTF.

This clonotype has just a few counts. The chain has TRBV3-1 and TRBJ1-2; maybe TRBD1 (5 bases). Trimming removed 0 bases from V and 3 bases from J, with 11 bases in between. This CDR3 is 15 amino acids long. Germline V gene sequence: CDR1 LGHDT, CDR2 YNNKEL (reference sequence). CDR3 protein: CASSQDLHRYYGYTF. The CDR3 nucleotides read TGTGCCAGCAGCCAAGATCTGCACAGGTACTATGGCTACACCTTC. Together with reference TRBV3-1 and TRBJ1-2, the CDR3 gives the full variable domain: DTAVSQTPKYLVTQMGNDKSIKCEQNLGHDTMYWYKQDSKKFLKIMFSYNNKELIINETVPNRFSPKSPDKAHLNLHINSLELGDSAVYFCASSQDLHRYYGYTFGSGTRLTVV.

V gene TRBV4-2 combines with J gene TRBJ2-3; TRBD2 agrees at 10 bases. The CDR3 consists of 16 residues. Germline assignment: CDR1 LGHNA and CDR2 YNFKEQ. V lost 7 bases to trimming and J lost 1 base; unmatched junction nucleotides: 8. The CDR3 DNA reads as TGTGCCAGCAAACGGGAAGCGGGGGGGCGCACAGATACGCAGTATTTT. It yields the protein CASKREAGGRTDTQYF.